The present T cell receptor beta chain was sequenced within a study of blood T cells in healthy people across ages. A note on this clonotype: No antigen is known for it.

This CDR3 contains 14 residues. CDR1 and CDR2 from the germline V gene are SGHRS and YFSETQ. The V end was cut by 3 bases, the J end by 7 bases, with 11 bases between. The study, taken as a whole, reports: A roughly linear fall in TCR beta diversity per million T cells was seen with increasing age.

The authors ran a second PCR of about 7 to 12 cycles using a sample-barcoded 5' primer and a J-beta primer mix. No fewer than 3 million CDR3-containing paired-end reads came from each sample. TCRdb processed the 5' RACE reads anew with MiXCR; each CDR3 protein has one entry. The sample consists of 600,000 to 850,000 distinct CDR3 sequences, roughly 44% of them appearing once. This rearrangement joins TRBV5-1 to TRBJ1-6; D might be TRBD1 (6 bases). The sequence was obtained from a woman aged 55-69 years in good health. The sequenced sample was blood. This CDR3 reads CASSSTGKNSPLHF. In nucleotides, the CDR3 is TGCGCCAGCAGCTCGACAGGAAAGAATTCACCCCTCCACTTT.